This entry is about one T cell receptor beta chain. This sample was taken from a study of OX40 agonist ivuxolimab in advanced cancers. Study-wide context: Patients were given ivuxolimab, an antibody that agonizes OX40 (CD134). Ivuxolimab was delivered to patients intravenously every 2 weeks at doses spanning 0.01 to 10 mg/kg.

It was autoimmune disease history or systemic immunosuppression that excluded patients. Repertoires were generated with immunoSEQ multiplex PCR, while TCRdb's copy carries only in-frame clones and drops some. The sample holds 60,000 to 65,000 clones; 70% to 90% are singletons and the top ten take around 9.5%. The V end was cut by 2 bases, the J end by 0 bases, with 11 bases between. In germline, CDR1 is SGHAT, CDR2 FQNNGV. This CDR3 is built from 15 residues. This clonotype was obtained from an adult with an advanced solid tumor such as melanoma, head and neck, liver or kidney cancer. The material sequenced was CD4+ or CD8+ T cells sorted from blood, taken in a trial of the OX40 agonist ivuxolimab. J is TRBJ2-7 and V is TRBV11-2, with a possible D match to TRBD1 (6 bases). The CDR3 region is CASSLLTGSSYEQYF. DNA for the CDR3: TGTGCCAGCAGCTTACTTACAGGGAGCTCCTACGAGCAGTACTTC.